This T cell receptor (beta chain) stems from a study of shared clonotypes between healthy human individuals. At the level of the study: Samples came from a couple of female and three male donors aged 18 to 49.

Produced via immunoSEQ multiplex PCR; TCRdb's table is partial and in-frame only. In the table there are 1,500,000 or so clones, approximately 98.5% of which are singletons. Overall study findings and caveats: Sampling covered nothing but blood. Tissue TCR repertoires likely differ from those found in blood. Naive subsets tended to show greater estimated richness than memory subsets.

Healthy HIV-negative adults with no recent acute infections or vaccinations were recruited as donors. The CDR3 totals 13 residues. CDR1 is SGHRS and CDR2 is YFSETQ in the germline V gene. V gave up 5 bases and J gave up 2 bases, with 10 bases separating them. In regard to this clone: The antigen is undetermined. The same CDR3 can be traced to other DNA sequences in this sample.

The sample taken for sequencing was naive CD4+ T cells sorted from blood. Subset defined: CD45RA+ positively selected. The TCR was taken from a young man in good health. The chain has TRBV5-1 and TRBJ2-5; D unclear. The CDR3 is CASSLDKQETQYF. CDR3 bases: TGCGCCAGCAGTCTTGACAAGCAAGAGACCCAGTACTTC.